The clone carrying this T cell receptor beta chain was counted a few times. Its antigen remains unknown. This sample is part of a study of response to subunit inactivated influenza vaccine. Study conclusions and caveats: Only a handful of new T cells, the authors suggested, are recruited with each seasonal influenza vaccination.

The germline V gene encodes CDR1 SGHAT and CDR2 FQNNGV. V lost 3 bases to trimming and J lost 10 bases, with 13 bases between them. This CDR3 has 13 amino acids. TCRdb itself ran the RT-PCR reads through MiXCR, one entry per CDR3 protein. Of about 780,000 distinct CDR3 sequences in the sample, about 18% were seen once. The genes are TRBV11-2 and TRBJ2-1, with D unresolved. The source material was PBMCs from blood, sampled roughly 5 days after vaccination. This TCR derives from a man over 45 who received an inactivated influenza vaccine. The CDR3 loop is CASSFHWVSEQFF. For the CDR3, the DNA is TGTGCCAGCAGCTTCCATTGGGTCTCGGAGCAGTTCTTC. Filled out from reference TRBV11-2 and TRBJ2-1, the complete variable domain reads EAGVAQSPRYKIIEKRQSVAFWCNPISGHATLYWYQQILGQGPKLLIQFQNNGVVDDSQLPKDRFSAERLKGVDSTLKIQPAKLEDSAVYLCASSFHWVSEQFFGPGTRLTVL.